This record concerns one T cell receptor beta chain sequence. Germline V CDR1 and CDR2: MNHNY, SVGAGI (reference sequence). V lost 6 bases and J 0 bases, leaving 12 bases between the germline ends. CDR3 size: 15 residues. This sample stems from a study of blood T cell repertoires in COVID-19. Study as a whole: COVID-19 samples, acute and convalescent, were from the United States, Italy and Spain. T cells, B-cell-depleted T cells, or PBMCs provided the cDNA or gDNA that served as material.

Authors' data handling: Cell counts per sample came from amplifying reference gene primers. Here immunoSEQ multiplex PCR was the method, and the copy in TCRdb shows in-frame clones only, minus some. V and J calls and clone size come straight from that table; D and trimming were deduced from the DNA. The sample consists of around 700,000 clones, 75% to 90% of them appearing once. This sequence joins TRBV6-6 and TRBJ1-3, with D unclear. This receptor was obtained from a young woman with acute or convalescent COVID-19. Sequenced material: peripheral blood. CDR3 in DNA: TGTGCCAGCAGGTTCGGACGGGGCTCTGGAAACACCATATATTTT. As protein: CASRFGRGSGNTIYF.